A selection of T cell receptor beta chains follows, all from one sample in a study of cytomegalovirus exposure and HLA in healthy donors. Only in-frame clones appear in the TCRdb table, and some are missing; sequencing was by immunoSEQ multiplex PCR. Altogether roughly 200,000 clones are present, about 77% being singletons, with the ten largest covering about 2.6%. Input material: PBMCs. The receptors stem from a female donor in good health and CMV-seronegative. CDR3s include the opening cysteine and the closing phenylalanine or tryptophan. The order of the fields is CDR3 protein, CDR3 DNA, D gene, J gene, clone size, V gene. The D gene is left open where the match is weak. Some rows have no size entry. The others give once, few or many, or a class for an expanded clone.

CASRPGDLPSTDTQYF | TGTGCCAGCAGACCGGGGGACTTACCTAGCACAGATACGCAGTATTTT | . | TRBJ2-3 | . | TRBV6-6
CASSLATWPPQNEQFF | TGTGCCAGCAGCTTAGCTACCTGGCCCCCTCAGAATGAGCAGTTCTTC | . | TRBJ2-1 | . | TRBV11-1
CASSVGGTSGSDTQYF | TGTGCCAGCAGCGTAGGGGGGACTAGCGGGAGTGATACGCAGTATTTT | TRBD2 | TRBJ2-3 | . | TRBV9
CASSLARNYGYTF | TGTGCCAGCAGCTTAGCGCGTAACTATGGCTACACCTTC | . | TRBJ1-2 | . | TRBV7-9
CSVEDTGSYEQYF | TGCAGCGTTGAAGATACAGGATCCTACGAGCAGTACTTC | . | TRBJ2-7 | . | TRBV29-1
CASSYPPQVNNEQFF | TGTGCCAGCAGTTACCCCCCGCAGGTCAATAATGAGCAGTTCTTC | . | TRBJ2-1 | . | TRBV6-6
CASSGGRADTQYF | TGTGCCAGTTCGGGAGGGAGGGCAGATACGCAGTATTTT | TRBD2 | TRBJ2-3 | . | TRBV19
CASSFGQSNTGELFF | TGTGCCAGCAGCTTTGGACAGTCGAACACCGGGGAGCTGTTTTTT | . | TRBJ2-2 | few | TRBV7-3
CATSKVVAGRDGYTF | TGTGCCACCAGCAAGGTTGTGGCAGGGAGGGATGGCTACACCTTC | . | TRBJ1-2 | . | TRBV15
CASSRAINEKLFF | TGTGCCAGCTCACGAGCCATTAATGAAAAACTGTTTTTT | . | TRBJ1-4 | few | TRBV18
CASSRTGVGQPQHF | TGTGCCAGCAGCCGCACAGGGGTGGGTCAGCCCCAGCATTTT | TRBD1 | TRBJ1-5 | few | TRBV2
CASSYSQTGDPMNTEAFF | TGCGCCAGCAGTTATAGCCAGACAGGGGACCCCATGAACACTGAAGCTTTCTTT | TRBD1 | TRBJ1-1 | . | TRBV10-1
CAGSITYIRDEQFF | TGTGCCGGTAGTATAACCTACATCCGGGATGAGCAGTTCTTC | . | TRBJ2-1 | . | TRBV19